These 13 T cell receptor beta chains were sequenced from one sample in a study of blood T cells in healthy people across ages. Primed by a sample-barcoded 5' primer and a J-beta primer mix, a second PCR proceeded for roughly 6 to 12 cycles. From the 5' RACE reads, TCRdb called clonotypes with MiXCR, one entry per CDR3 protein. The sample holds around 1,000,000 distinct CDR3 sequences, around 25% seen once. This same sample was also part of a study on T cells of mothers and their children.

Sequenced sample: blood. These receptors originate from a girl aged 2-10 years in good health.

V usage is TRBV24-1 and J usage is TRBJ2-5; D is possibly TRBD1 (5 bases). CDR3 length: 13 amino acids. Germline CDR1 KGHDR, CDR2 SFDVKD. V lost 3 bases and J lost 4, with 8 bases in between. The CDR3 protein is CATSDGARETQYF. The CDR3 region has the DNA TGTGCCACCAGTGATGGGGCGCGAGAGACCCAGTACTTC.

V usage is TRBV11-1 and J usage is TRBJ2-7, with 10 bases that match TRBD1. The CDR3 runs 15 residues. Trimming cost V 4 bases and J 3 bases; bases outside gene matches: 6. Germline-derived CDR1 and CDR2 are SGHAT and FQDESV (reference sequence). This chain's CDR3 is CASSSPGDRGYEQYF. The CDR3 DNA is TGTGCCAGCAGCTCCCCCGGGGACAGGGGCTACGAGCAGTACTTC.

This clonotype was counted a single time. The chain joins TRBV4-3 to TRBJ2-5; D possibly corresponds to TRBD2 (5 bases). The J call may not be correct, given that the DNA end is closer to TRBJ2-7. CDR3 length: 14 amino acids. In germline, CDR1 is LGHNA, CDR2 YSLEER. As DNA, the CDR3 is TGCGCCAGCAGCCAAGATACGGGGATCCACGAGCAGTACTTC. Translation: CASSQDTGIHEQYF.

This clonotype was seen only a few times. The chain recombines TRBV12-3 or TRBV12-4 with TRBJ2-4; 8 bases are shared with TRBD2. V trimming: 7 bases; J trimming: 7 bases; junction bases outside the gene matches: 9. The CDR3 loop spans 14 amino acids. CDR3 sequence reads: CASIPGGGSNIQYF. In DNA form, the CDR3 reads TGTGCCAGCATCCCGGGAGGGGGGAGTAACATTCAGTACTTC.

The gene calls are TRBV9 and TRBJ2-4; 8 nucleotides line up with TRBD2. With 3 bases clipped from V and 5 bases from J, the junction kept 7 bases outside the gene matches. The V gene's germline CDR1 is SGDLS and CDR2 YYNGEE. The CDR3 has 15 residues. CDR3 sequence reads: CASSASGTSENIQYF. CDR3 in DNA: TGTGCCAGCAGCGCCTCCGGGACTAGTGAAAACATTCAGTACTTC.

The chain carries TRBV12-3 or TRBV12-4 and TRBJ2-5; D perhaps matches TRBD1 (6 bases). This CDR3 spans 13 amino acids. Deletions cut 3 bases from V and 5 bases from J, with 10 bases between. The CDR3 region is CASSFRDTETQYF. The CDR3 coding sequence is TGTGCCAGCAGTTTCCGGGACACGGAGACCCAGTACTTC.

As concerns this clonotype: One end of the junction fails to match germline, which may point to a read error. This sequence joins TRBV11-3 and TRBJ2-1; D remains unclear. This CDR3 region has 12 residues. Germline V gene sequence: CDR1 SGHNT, CDR2 YENEEA. CDR3 amino acids: CASSFRSLWAYF. In DNA, the CDR3 is TGTGCCAGCAGCTTCAGATCCCTTTGGGCGTACTTC.

V is TRBV24-1 and J is TRBJ1-2, with 9 bases fitting TRBD1. The germline V gene has CDR1 KGHDR and CDR2 SFDVKD. The CDR3 consists of 16 residues. The V gene end was trimmed by 5 bases and the J gene end by 5 bases; junction bases not matched to a gene: 11. The CDR3 loop is CATSGRTGAKGYGYTF. The CDR3 region has the DNA TGTGCCACCAGTGGTCGGACAGGGGCGAAGGGATATGGCTACACCTTC.

The V call is TRBV20-1, the J call TRBJ2-3, with TRBD2 identical over 9 bases. The germline V gene encodes CDR1 DFQATT and CDR2 SNEGSKA (reference sequence). The CDR3 loop spans 13 amino acids. Trimming took 4 bases from V and 3 from J; bases not matched to a gene: 2. The CDR3 reads CSAMTSGTDTQYF. The CDR3 DNA reads as TGCAGTGCTATGACTAGCGGAACAGATACGCAGTATTTT.

Worth noting for this clonotype: The junction differs from germline at one of its ends, possibly a read error. V gene TRBV4-2 combines with J gene TRBJ2-4; weak D call: TRBD2 (5 bases). Germline CDR1 LGHNA, CDR2 YNFKEQ. This CDR3 spans 15 amino acids. CDR3 DNA sequence: TGTGCCAGCAGCGACGGACTTATAGCCAGAAACATTCAGTACTTC. Its translation: CASSDGLIARNIQYF.

This chain links TRBV7-2 with TRBJ2-7; TRBD2 matches at 10 bases. The ends lost 2 bases at V and 7 bases at J; junction bases unmatched: 5. Looked up from germline, CDR1 is SGHTA and CDR2 is FQGNSA. The CDR3 loop spans 14 amino acids. For the CDR3, the DNA is TGTGCCAGCAGCTTAATAGCGGGGGGCGGTGAGCAGTACTTC. Its translation is CASSLIAGGGEQYF.

The genes are TRBV29-1 and TRBJ2-7; D is unclear. The V and J ends lost 5 bases and 2 bases respectively, with 10 bases between them. The CDR3 is 12 amino acids. Germline-derived CDR1 and CDR2 are SQVTM and ANQGSEA. Here the CDR3 reads CSVFSGTYEQYF. The CDR3 DNA follows: TGCAGCGTTTTCTCCGGCACCTACGAGCAGTACTTC.

This clonotype was seen only once. CDR3 in DNA: TGTGCCAGCAGTGAATCCGGGACAGCCTCCTACGAGCAGTACTTC. Translated: CASSESGTASYEQYF. The chain joins TRBV6-1 to TRBJ2-7, with TRBD1 matching over 7 bases. The V gene end was trimmed by 2 bases and the J gene end by 0 bases; junction bases not matched to a gene: 4. This CDR3 has 15 residues. The V gene's germline CDR1 is MNHNS and CDR2 SASEGT.